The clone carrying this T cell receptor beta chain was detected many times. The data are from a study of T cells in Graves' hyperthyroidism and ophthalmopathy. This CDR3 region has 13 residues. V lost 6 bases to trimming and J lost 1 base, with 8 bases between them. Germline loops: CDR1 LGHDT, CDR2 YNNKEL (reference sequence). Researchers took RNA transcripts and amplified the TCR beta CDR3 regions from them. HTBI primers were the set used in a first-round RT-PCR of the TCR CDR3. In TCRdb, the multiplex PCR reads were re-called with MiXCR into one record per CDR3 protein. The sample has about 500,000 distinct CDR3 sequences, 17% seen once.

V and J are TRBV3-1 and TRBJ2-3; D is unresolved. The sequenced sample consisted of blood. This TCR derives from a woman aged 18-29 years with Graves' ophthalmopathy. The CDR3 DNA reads TGTGCCAGCAGGCGTACGCGCACAGATACGCAGTATTTT. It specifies CASRRTRTDTQYF.